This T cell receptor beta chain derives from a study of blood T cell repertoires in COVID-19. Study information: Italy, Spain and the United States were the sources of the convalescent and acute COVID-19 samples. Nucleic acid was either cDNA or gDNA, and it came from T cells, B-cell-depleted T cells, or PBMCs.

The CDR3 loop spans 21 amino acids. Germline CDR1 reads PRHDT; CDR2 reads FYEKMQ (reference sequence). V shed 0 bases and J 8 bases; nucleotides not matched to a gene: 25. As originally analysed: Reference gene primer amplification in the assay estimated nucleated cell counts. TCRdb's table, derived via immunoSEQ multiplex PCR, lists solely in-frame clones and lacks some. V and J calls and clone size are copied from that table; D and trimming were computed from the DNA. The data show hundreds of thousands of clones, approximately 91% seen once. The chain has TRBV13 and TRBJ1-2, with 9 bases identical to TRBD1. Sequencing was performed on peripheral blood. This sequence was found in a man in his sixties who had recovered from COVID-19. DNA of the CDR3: TGTGCCAGCAGCTTAGGCCTAGCCCTCACTTCTCGGGACAGGGTTCACGGGGGCTACACCTTC. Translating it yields CASSLGLALTSRDRVHGGYTF.